This is a list of T cell receptor beta chains from one sample in a study of fetal regulatory T cell absence and autoimmunity. TCRdb's table, derived via immunoSEQ multiplex PCR, lists solely in-frame clones and lacks some. The sample shows about 50,000 clones, around 85% of them seen only once. Sequencing was done on a sample of cord blood. Receptors originate from a newborn boy with IPEX syndrome. Each CDR3 is given with its conserved first and last residue. A D gene is named only where the DNA matches it firmly. Some rows mark clone size as missing; the rest say once, few, many or name a class of expanded clone.

v_call: TRBV9
d_call: TRBD1
j_call: TRBJ2-7
clone_size: -
cdr3_nt: TGTGCCAGCAGCGTAGGTGGGACAGGGGGCTACGAGCAGTACTTC
cdr3_aa: CASSVGGTGGYEQYF

v_call: TRBV19
d_call: -
j_call: TRBJ1-3
clone_size: -
cdr3_nt: TGTGCCAGTAGTATAGGACAGTCGTCCCATTTCGGAAACACCATATATTTT
cdr3_aa: CASSIGQSSHFGNTIYF

v_call: TRBV18
d_call: -
j_call: TRBJ2-3
clone_size: -
cdr3_nt: TGTGCCAGCTCACCCCTGAGGGGAGAGACAGATACGCAGTATTTT
cdr3_aa: CASSPLRGETDTQYF

v_call: TRBV6-5
d_call: -
j_call: TRBJ2-7
clone_size: few
cdr3_nt: TGTGCCAGCAGGTGGGCCTACGAGCAGTACTTC
cdr3_aa: CASRWAYEQYF

v_call: TRBV9
d_call: -
j_call: TRBJ1-2
clone_size: -
cdr3_nt: TGTGCCAGCAGCCCACAATGGGAAAAGGCTAACTATGGCTACACCTTC
cdr3_aa: CASSPQWEKANYGYTF

v_call: TRBV30
d_call: -
j_call: TRBJ1-1
clone_size: -
cdr3_nt: TGTGCCTGGAGTTGGGGGACTGAAGCTTTCTTT
cdr3_aa: CAWSWGTEAFF

v_call: TRBV5-1
d_call: -
j_call: TRBJ2-5
clone_size: -
cdr3_nt: TGCGCCAGCAGGGAACAGGGGACTGGGGCCCAGTACTTC
cdr3_aa: CASREQGTGAQYF

v_call: TRBV14
d_call: -
j_call: TRBJ2-7
clone_size: -
cdr3_nt: TGTGCCAGCAGCCAAGATACCCCCGGGTCCCTCTACGAGCAGTACTTC
cdr3_aa: CASSQDTPGSLYEQYF

v_call: TRBV27
d_call: TRBD1
j_call: TRBJ1-3
clone_size: -
cdr3_nt: TGTGCCAGCAGTTTGTCCAGGGGGGGAAACACCATATATTTT
cdr3_aa: CASSLSRGGNTIYF

v_call: TRBV7-2
d_call: -
j_call: TRBJ2-7
clone_size: -
cdr3_nt: TGTGCCAGCAGCCTCAAAACGAGGGAGCAGTACTTC
cdr3_aa: CASSLKTREQYF

v_call: TRBV27
d_call: -
j_call: TRBJ2-7
clone_size: -
cdr3_nt: TGTGCCAGCAGTACGGGGGGCCCCTACGAGCAGTACTTC
cdr3_aa: CASSTGGPYEQYF

v_call: TRBV6-1
d_call: -
j_call: TRBJ1-2
clone_size: few
cdr3_nt: TGTGCCAGCAGGTATTGGCAGATAGGCTACACCTTC
cdr3_aa: CASRYWQIGYTF

v_call: TRBV7-9
d_call: -
j_call: TRBJ1-2
clone_size: -
cdr3_nt: TGTGCCAGCAGCTTAGCGACAGCGTTTGGCTACACCTTC
cdr3_aa: CASSLATAFGYTF

v_call: TRBV11-2
d_call: -
j_call: TRBJ1-2
clone_size: once
cdr3_nt: TGTGCCAGCAGCTTACAGCCAGTCTCGCATTCTAACTATGGCTACACCTTC
cdr3_aa: CASSLQPVSHSNYGYTF

v_call: TRBV27
d_call: -
j_call: TRBJ2-4
clone_size: -
cdr3_nt: TGTGCCAGCAGTTTAGGGACAAGAGGAGCCAAAAACATTCAGTACTTC
cdr3_aa: CASSLGTRGAKNIQYF

v_call: TRBV4-2
d_call: -
j_call: TRBJ2-1
clone_size: -
cdr3_nt: TGTGCCAGCAGCCAAGATGGGGCTAGCTACAATGAGCAGTTCTTC
cdr3_aa: CASSQDGASYNEQFF

v_call: TRBV29-1
d_call: -
j_call: TRBJ1-1
clone_size: few
cdr3_nt: TGCAGCGTTGAAGGACAGAACACTGAAGCTTTCTTT
cdr3_aa: CSVEGQNTEAFF

v_call: TRBV5-1
d_call: TRBD2
j_call: TRBJ2-1
clone_size: once
cdr3_nt: TGCGCCAGCAGCCCCGGACTAGCGGGAGGAGGGTCCTACAATGAGCAGTTCTTC
cdr3_aa: CASSPGLAGGGSYNEQFF

v_call: TRBV6-1
d_call: TRBD1
j_call: TRBJ2-7
clone_size: -
cdr3_nt: TGTGCCAGCAGGGGAGGACAGGGAAGGGAGCAGTACTTC
cdr3_aa: CASRGGQGREQYF

v_call: TRBV5-8
d_call: -
j_call: TRBJ1-6
clone_size: -
cdr3_nt: TGTGCCAGCAGGGTCCGCTCCTATAATTCACCCCTCCACTTT
cdr3_aa: CASRVRSYNSPLHF

v_call: TRBV29-1
d_call: -
j_call: TRBJ1-2
clone_size: -
cdr3_nt: TGCAGCGTTCGGCAGGGCAACTATGGCTACACCTTC
cdr3_aa: CSVRQGNYGYTF

v_call: TRBV19
d_call: TRBD2
j_call: TRBJ2-1
clone_size: -
cdr3_nt: TGTGCCAGTAGTATAGGGCTAGCGGGAGGCCCCTACAATGAGCAGTTCTTC
cdr3_aa: CASSIGLAGGPYNEQFF

v_call: TRBV9
d_call: TRBD1
j_call: TRBJ2-5
clone_size: -
cdr3_nt: TGTGCCAGCAGCACGACAGGGTGGGAGACCCAGTACTTC
cdr3_aa: CASSTTGWETQYF

v_call: TRBV27
d_call: -
j_call: TRBJ2-1
clone_size: -
cdr3_nt: TGTGCCAGCACTTCAGGTCCTAATGAGCAGTTCTTC
cdr3_aa: CASTSGPNEQFF

v_call: TRBV30
d_call: TRBD1
j_call: TRBJ2-7
clone_size: -
cdr3_nt: TGTGCCTGGGGGACAGGGAACCCCTACGAGCAGTACTTC
cdr3_aa: CAWGTGNPYEQYF

v_call: TRBV20-1
d_call: -
j_call: TRBJ2-1
clone_size: -
cdr3_nt: TGCAGTGCTAGCGGGAGTGATGAGCAGTTCTTC
cdr3_aa: CSASGSDEQFF

v_call: TRBV15
d_call: -
j_call: TRBJ2-4
clone_size: -
cdr3_nt: TGTGCCACCAGCAGCGGACAGTCCTCCCTAGCCAAAAACATTCAGTACTTC
cdr3_aa: CATSSGQSSLAKNIQYF

v_call: TRBV7-2
d_call: TRBD1
j_call: TRBJ1-2
clone_size: -
cdr3_nt: TGTGCCAGCAGCTTAGGGCACAGGGGCTATGGCTACACCTTC
cdr3_aa: CASSLGHRGYGYTF

v_call: TRBV5-4
d_call: TRBD2
j_call: TRBJ2-1
clone_size: -
cdr3_nt: TGTGCCAGCAGCTTGGGAGGGACTAGCGCTTACAATGAGCAGTTCTTC
cdr3_aa: CASSLGGTSAYNEQFF

v_call: TRBV27
d_call: -
j_call: TRBJ1-5
clone_size: -
cdr3_nt: TGTGCCAGCAGTCTAGAGGGCACCCAGCCCCAGCATTTT
cdr3_aa: CASSLEGTQPQHF

v_call: TRBV30
d_call: TRBD2
j_call: TRBJ2-2
clone_size: -
cdr3_nt: TGTGCCTGGGATCTAGCGGGAGGCGGGGAGCTGTTTTTT
cdr3_aa: CAWDLAGGGELFF

v_call: TRBV11-2
d_call: -
j_call: TRBJ1-3
clone_size: -
cdr3_nt: TGTGCCAGCAGCGCTGACAGTCTCTCTGGAAACACCATATATTTT
cdr3_aa: CASSADSLSGNTIYF